This T cell receptor (beta chain) emerged from a study of post-analysis software for immune sequencing data. Across the whole study: Relapsing-remitting, secondary progressive and progressive-relapsing courses of multiple sclerosis were included. General study points: By F measure, strong co-clustering occurred among samples prepared in the same batch. Patients used five TRBV segments, including TRBV5-6, TRBV5-1 and TRBV20-1, more often than controls. Controls showed significantly higher normalized Chao1 diversity than did multiple sclerosis patients.

For this clonotype: No antigen is known for it.

The CDR3 is 16 residues long. V was shortened by 4 bases and J by 2 bases, with 19 bases between the two germline ends. CDR1 is SGHNT, CDR2 YYREEE, per germline (reference sequence). Carried by the TCR beta cDNA libraries were unique molecular identifiers. T cells, roughly 0.9 to 11 million of them, yielded a few hundred thousand cDNA molecules. TCRdb reanalysed the PCR reads using MiXCR and keeps one entry per CDR3 protein. This repertoire shows roughly 620,000 distinct CDR3 sequences, about 40% found once; its top ten account for around 1.7%. The sequenced sample consisted of blood. The chain joins TRBV5-4 to TRBJ2-7, with unresolved D. The sequence came from a girl between 10 and 17 years old with multiple sclerosis. Written as DNA, the CDR3 is TGTGCCAGCAGCCCCGCTCTGGGCGGCCCCACCTACGAGCAGTACTTC. This gives the protein CASSPALGGPTYEQYF.